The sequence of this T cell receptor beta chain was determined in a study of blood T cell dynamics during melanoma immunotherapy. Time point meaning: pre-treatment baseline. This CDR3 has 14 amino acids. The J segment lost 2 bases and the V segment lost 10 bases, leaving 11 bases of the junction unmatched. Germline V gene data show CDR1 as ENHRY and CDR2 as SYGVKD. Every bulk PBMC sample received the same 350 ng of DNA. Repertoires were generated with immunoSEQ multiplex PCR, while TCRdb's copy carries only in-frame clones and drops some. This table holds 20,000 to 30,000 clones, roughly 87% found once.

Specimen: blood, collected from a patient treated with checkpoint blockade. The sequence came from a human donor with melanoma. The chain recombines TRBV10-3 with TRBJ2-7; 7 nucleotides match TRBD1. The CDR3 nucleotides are TGTGCCACTGGACAGGCGGATTATCCCTACGAGCAGTACTTC. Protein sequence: CATGQADYPYEQYF.